These 21 T cell receptor beta chains were sequenced from one sample in a study of T cells in Graves' hyperthyroidism and ophthalmopathy (dated by TCRdb to between 2018 and 2021). The library was produced with multiplex PCR. Sequencing relied on an Illumina HiSeq 2000. The TCR beta CDR3 regions were amplified from the RNA transcripts. A first-round RT-PCR of the TCR CDR3 used the HTBI primer set with the Qiagen OneStep RT-PCR kit. TCRdb passed the public sequencing reads through fastp at Q25 and MiXCR, retaining productive beta sequences. Every CDR3 protein is listed once, alongside the most common genes and DNA of its rows. Counted in this sample were approximately 410,000 distinct CDR3 sequences; roughly 13% of them appeared once. 5.3% of the sample is in the top ten clones. The source material was blood. Source of these receptors: a woman younger than 30 with Graves' hyperthyroidism.

There are many counts of this clonotype. This chain links TRBV28 with TRBJ1-2, with 8 bases matching TRBD1. Germline CDR1 reads MDHEN; CDR2 reads SYDVKM. The CDR3 extends over 14 amino acids. V was clipped by 4 bases and J by 1 base; unmatched bases: 2. The CDR3 spells CASSWGQVNYGYTF. The CDR3 coding sequence is TGTGCCAGCAGTTGGGGACAGGTTAACTATGGCTACACCTTC.

J is TRBJ2-2 and V is TRBV30; D uncertain. Trimming pared 5 bases from V and 0 bases from J, leaving 10 bases between. The V gene's germline CDR1 is GTSNPN and CDR2 SVGIG (reference sequence). This CDR3 comprises 14 residues. The CDR3 nucleotides are TGTGCCTGGTCGTTACTTACGAACACCGGGGAGCTGTTTTTT. It yields the protein CAWSLLTNTGELFF.

This clonotype occurred once. The genes are TRBV5-5 and TRBJ2-7; 7 bases agree with TRBD1. Losses at the gene ends were 4 bases for V and 3 bases for J; bases not matched to a gene: 7. Germline V CDR1 and CDR2: SGHKS, YYEKEE (reference sequence). There are 14 residues in the CDR3. CDR3 bases: TGTGCCAGCAGCCTACAGGGACAGAACTACGAGCAGTACTTC. This codes for CASSLQGQNYEQYF.

This clonotype was detected only a few times. The rearrangement uses TRBV5-6 and TRBJ2-2; 7 bases are shared with TRBD2. V lost 0 bases, J lost 2 bases, and 7 bases stayed unmatched. The V gene's germline CDR1 is SGHDT and CDR2 YYEEEE. This CDR3 comprises 17 residues. The CDR3: CASSLAGIAGNTGELFF. CDR3 coding DNA: TGTGCCAGCAGCTTGGCCGGAATAGCGGGTAACACCGGGGAGCTGTTTTTT.

The sample holds a few counts of this clonotype. The gene calls are TRBV12-3 or TRBV12-4 and TRBJ2-1; no definite D call. V lost 4 bases and J lost 0, with 13 bases in between. There are 16 residues in the CDR3. Written as DNA, the CDR3 is TGTGCCAGCAGTTCCTCGGATCATGGCTCCTACAATGAGCAGTTCTTC. Protein: CASSSSDHGSYNEQFF.

In this sample, this clonotype turned up a few times. The conserved phenylalanine or tryptophan is not found at the CDR3 terminus, so this likely reflects a read error. V is TRBV28 and J is TRBJ2-2, with 13 bases lining up with TRBD2. J gave up 0 bases and V 10 bases, and 5 bases lay outside the gene matches. The length of the CDR3 is 16 residues. CDR1 is MDHEN and CDR2 is SYDVKM in the germline V gene. The CDR3 spells CATSGTSGANTGELFL. In DNA, the CDR3 is TGTGCCACCTCCGGGACTAGCGGGGCGAACACCGGGGAGCTGTTTCTT.

This clonotype was seen ten or more times. This rearrangement joins TRBV20-1 to TRBJ2-1, with D tentatively TRBD2 (5 bases). The CDR3 extends over 14 amino acids. CDR1 and CDR2 (germline): DFQATT, SNEGSKA (reference sequence). The V end was cut by 3 bases, the J end by 7 bases, with 16 bases between. CDR3 residues: CSARIRGRDNEQFF. CDR3 nucleotide sequence: TGCAGTGCTAGGATTCGAGGGAGAGATAATGAGCAGTTCTTC.

This clonotype was found a few times. This chain links TRBV20-1 with TRBJ1-3; D is unclear. The V end lost 0 bases, the J end lost 0 bases, and 9 bases lay between the germline ends. The CDR3 spans 15 residues. Per the germline V gene, CDR1 is DFQATT and CDR2 is SNEGSKA (reference sequence). In DNA, the CDR3 is TGCAGTGCTAGAGATCCCGGAAGCTCTGGAAACACCATATATTTT. Protein product: CSARDPGSSGNTIYF.

This clonotype was seen a few times. This sequence joins TRBV6-2 or TRBV6-3 and TRBJ2-5, with 7 bases matching TRBD2. Germline-derived CDR1 and CDR2 are MNHEY and SVGEGT. The CDR3 length is 16 residues. After removal of 2 bases from V and 2 bases from J, the junction contained 8 bases not matched to a gene. DNA for the CDR3: TGTGCCAGCAGTTACCCCGTTTGGCGGGAGCAAGAGACCCAGTACTTC. It codes for CASSYPVWREQETQYF.

This clonotype was observed at least ten times. The rearrangement links TRBV28 to TRBJ2-5, with TRBD2 matching over 8 bases. Germline trimming cut 5 bases from V and 5 bases from J; bases unmatched to any gene: 13. The CDR3 has 16 residues. Germline values: CDR1 MDHEN, CDR2 SYDVKM. CDR3 loop: CASSEARSGSGETQYF. Here the CDR3 DNA reads TGTGCCAGCAGTGAGGCGAGGAGCGGGAGCGGGGAGACCCAGTACTTC.

This clonotype was detected many times. This chain links TRBV20-1 with TRBJ2-5; D ambiguous. Germline assignment: CDR1 DFQATT and CDR2 SNEGSKA (reference sequence). Trimming left V 3 bases short and J 1 base short, with 6 bases between. The CDR3 is 12 residues long. The CDR3 bases are TGCAGTGCTAGGTATCCCCAAGAGACCCAGTACTTC. Its protein is CSARYPQETQYF.

The CDR3 DNA reads as TGTGCCAGCTCACCCGGCGGGACAGGGAAACATTTT. Translation gives CASSPGGTGKHF. The chain is built from TRBV18 and TRBJ1-5; 9 positions agree with TRBD1. The CDR3 has 12 residues. Germline V lookup: CDR1 KGHSH, CDR2 LQKENI. The V and J ends lost 3 bases and 16 bases, in that order; junction bases with no gene match: 7.

In this sample, this clonotype turned up many times. The rearrangement joins TRBV6-1 to TRBJ2-1, with D maybe TRBD2 (5 bases). Looked up from germline, CDR1 is MNHNS and CDR2 is SASEGT. Trimming pared 7 bases from V and 7 bases from J, leaving 26 bases between. This CDR3 is 17 amino acids long. The CDR3 sequence is CASTVFAGSTSRNEQFF. In nucleotides, the CDR3 is TGTGCCAGCACCGTCTTCGCGGGCTCTACTTCTCGAAATGAGCAGTTCTTC.

This clonotype was detected many times. The gene calls are TRBV28 and TRBJ2-3; TRBD2 matches 8 bases. Germline lookup yields CDR1 MDHEN and CDR2 SYDVKM. This CDR3 has 18 amino acids. The trim removed 3 bases at V and 0 bases at J, leaving 11 bases unmatched. The DNA of the CDR3 is TGTGCCAGCAGTTTGGCCCGACATAGCGGGACGAGCACAGATACGCAGTATTTT. Its protein product is CASSLARHSGTSTDTQYF.

This clonotype was picked up a small number of times. The chain has TRBV19 and TRBJ2-1, with 13 nucleotides matching TRBD2. This CDR3 region has 15 residues. Germline CDR1 reads LNHDA; CDR2 reads SQIVND (reference sequence). Trimming took 3 bases from V and 9 from J; bases not matched to a gene: 5. DNA of the CDR3: TGTGCCAGTAGTATCCGGACTAGCGGGAGCGGTGAGCAGTTCTTC. It encodes CASSIRTSGSGEQFF.

This clonotype turned up a few times. The chain uses TRBV6-2 or TRBV6-3 and TRBJ1-1, with a possible D match to TRBD1 (5 bases). The V gene lost 0 bases and the J gene lost 12 bases, with 20 bases spanning the gap. This CDR3 contains 15 residues. The germline CDR1 and CDR2 sequences are MNHEY and SVGEGT. CDR3: CASSYSIVSQGGPFF. CDR3 DNA: TGTGCCAGCAGTTACTCGATAGTTTCCCAGGGTGGTCCTTTCTTT.

The gene calls are TRBV6-1 and TRBJ2-7; D gene uncertain. The CDR3 is made up of 13 amino acids. Germline loops: CDR1 MNHNS, CDR2 SASEGT. V lost 7 bases to trimming and J lost 4 bases, with 14 bases between them. The CDR3 DNA sequence: TGTGCCAGCACCGACCCCGGCCTATACGAGCAGTACTTC. It translates to CASTDPGLYEQYF.

Many counts were recorded for this clonotype. The chain couples TRBV28 to TRBJ2-3; tentatively, D is TRBD1 (6 bases). CDR3 size: 16 residues. V lost 5 bases and J 4 bases, leaving 19 bases between the germline ends. Germline V CDR1 and CDR2: MDHEN, SYDVKM. CDR3 in DNA: TGTGCCAGCAGTCAAATATCAGGGGTTTCAGCAGATACGCAGTATTTT. Translated: CASSQISGVSADTQYF. Filled out from reference TRBV28 and TRBJ2-3, the complete variable domain reads DVKVTQSSRYLVKRTGEKVFLECVQDMDHENMFWYRQDPGLGLRLIYFSYDVKMKEKGDIPEGYSVSREKKERFSLILESASTNQTSMYLCASSQISGVSADTQYFGPGTRLTVL.

This clonotype came up many times. The chain links TRBV13 to TRBJ2-1, with 12 bases fitting TRBD2. The CDR3 runs to 15 residues. The germline V gene encodes CDR1 PRHDT and CDR2 FYEKMQ (reference sequence). The ends lost 5 bases at V and 10 bases at J; junction bases unmatched: 9. In DNA form, the CDR3 reads TGTGCCAGCAGCCCAGGACTAGCGGGATTGGTGGAGCAGTTCTTC. The encoded protein is CASSPGLAGLVEQFF. Full variable domain (outside the CDR3, taken from reference TRBV13 and TRBJ2-1): AAGVIQSPRHLIKEKRETATLKCYPIPRHDTVYWYQQGPGQDPQFLISFYEKMQSDKGSIPDRFSAQQFSDYHSELNMSSLELGDSALYFCASSPGLAGLVEQFFGPGTRLTVL.

This clonotype was observed a single time. This chain connects TRBV19 to TRBJ2-1; 8 bases align to TRBD2. The CDR3 is 16 amino acids. CDR1 LNHDA and CDR2 SQIVND come from the germline V gene (reference sequence). With 4 bases clipped from V and 3 bases from J, the junction kept 8 bases outside the gene matches. The CDR3 DNA reads TGTGCCAGTAGTACGTTTCGCGGGAGGCACTACAATGAGCAGTTCTTC. This encodes CASSTFRGRHYNEQFF.

This clonotype came up many times. CDR3 in amino acids: CASSLWLGPYNEQFF. As DNA, the CDR3 is TGTGCCAGCAGCCTATGGCTAGGCCCCTACAATGAGCAGTTCTTC. The V call is TRBV11-2, the J call TRBJ2-1; D gene unclear. CDR1 and CDR2 from the germline V gene are SGHAT and FQNNGV. The CDR3 covers 15 residues. Trimming stripped 5 bases from V and 2 bases from J, with 13 bases between. The entire variable domain, with the rest obtained from reference TRBV11-2 and TRBJ2-1, is as follows: EAGVAQSPRYKIIEKRQSVAFWCNPISGHATLYWYQQILGQGPKLLIQFQNNGVVDDSQLPKDRFSAERLKGVDSTLKIQPAKLEDSAVYLCASSLWLGPYNEQFFGPGTRLTVL.